Listed here are 21 T cell receptor beta chains from one sample, sequenced in a study of T cell changes during pregnancy in multiple sclerosis. The assay was immunoSEQ multiplex PCR, and TCRdb's table has in-frame clones only and misses some. This sample has some 60,000 clones; approximately 91% occur once, and the top ten carry 1% to 1.5%. The specimen was peripheral blood, collected in the second trimester of pregnancy. The receptors here all came from a female donor with multiple sclerosis, enrolled in a pregnancy study.

The V call is TRBV15, the J call TRBJ1-5; 11 positions agree with TRBD1. The V and J ends lost 3 bases and 0 bases, in that order; junction bases with no gene match: 10. Germline CDR1 and CDR2: LNHNV and YYDKDF (reference sequence). The CDR3 totals 19 residues. Written as DNA, the CDR3 is TGTGCCACCAGCAGGAGTTGGGGACAGGGGGACGATAGCAATCAGCCCCAGCATTTT. Translating gives CATSRSWGQGDDSNQPQHF.

V is TRBV5-4 and J is TRBJ1-5; 10 bases fit TRBD1. CDR3 length equals 15 residues. The ends lost 1 base at V and 5 bases at J; junction bases unmatched: 3. Germline CDR1 and CDR2: SGHNT and YYREEE (reference sequence). The CDR3, as DNA: TGTGCCAGCAGCTTGTTTGGGACAGGGGATCAGCCCCAGCATTTT. It yields the protein CASSLFGTGDQPQHF.

The J gene is TRBJ2-3, the V gene TRBV4-2; 12 bases agree with TRBD2. V lost 4 bases and J lost 2; bases outside the gene matches: 7. This CDR3 has 17 residues. Germline V gene sequence: CDR1 LGHNA, CDR2 YNFKEQ. The CDR3 DNA reads as TGTGCCAGCAGCCCCGGGCTAGCGGGGGGGGCCACAGATACGCAGTATTTT. Protein sequence: CASSPGLAGGATDTQYF.

The chain carries TRBV10-1 and TRBJ2-2; D is ambiguous. This CDR3 has 17 amino acids. V lost 3 bases, J lost 3 bases, and 17 bases lay in between. Germline lookup yields CDR1 WNHNN and CDR2 SYGVQD (reference sequence). CDR3 nucleotide sequence: TGCGCCAGCAGTGAAACCCTCGACTGGGTGCACACCGGGGAGCTGTTTTTT. Protein sequence: CASSETLDWVHTGELFF.

The CDR3 here is CASSESPGTGHTEAFF. CDR3 in DNA: TGTGCCAGCAGTGAAAGCCCTGGGACAGGACACACTGAAGCTTTCTTT. This sequence joins TRBV6-1 and TRBJ1-1; 8 bases are shared with TRBD1. Per the germline V gene, CDR1 is MNHNS and CDR2 is SASEGT. The CDR3 spans 16 residues. V shed 2 bases and J 3 bases; nucleotides not matched to a gene: 8.

The chain recombines TRBV7-9 with TRBJ2-2, with 9 bases lining up with TRBD2. This CDR3 has 18 residues. Per germline, CDR1 SEHNR and CDR2 FQNEAQ (reference sequence). The V gene end was trimmed by 6 bases and the J gene end by 1 base; junction bases not matched to a gene: 12. The CDR3 protein is CASSPKDLAGMNTGELFF. For the CDR3, the DNA is TGTGCCAGCAGTCCTAAGGACCTAGCGGGAATGAACACCGGGGAGCTGTTTTTT.

The rearrangement uses TRBV18 and TRBJ1-4, with 9 bases lining up with TRBD1. Germline CDR1 and CDR2: KGHSH and LQKENI. The J segment lost 8 bases and the V segment lost 3 bases, leaving 7 bases of the junction unmatched. The length of the CDR3 is 15 residues. The CDR3 reads CASSPPGQGQEKLFF. CDR3 sequence (DNA): TGTGCCAGCTCACCCCCGGGACAGGGCCAAGAAAAACTGTTTTTT.

V and J are TRBV28 and TRBJ1-5; 8 nucleotides match TRBD1. Germline V gene lookup returns CDR1 MDHEN and CDR2 SYDVKM. V trimming: 4 bases; J trimming: 8 bases; junction bases outside the gene matches: 7. The CDR3 has 14 residues. CDR3 DNA sequence: TGTGCCAGCAGTTATCGCAGGGGGCTTGAGCCCCAGCATTTT. As protein: CASSYRRGLEPQHF.

The rearrangement uses TRBV6-5 and TRBJ1-5; D is possibly TRBD1 (5 bases). The ends were cut back, 4 bases at V and 7 bases at J, with 14 bases in the middle. The CDR3 is 14 amino acids. Germline-derived CDR1 and CDR2 are MNHEY and SVGAGI. The CDR3 DNA follows: TGTGCCAGCAGTTTTAGACAGAGTAACCAGCCCCAGCATTTT. Translated: CASSFRQSNQPQHF.

J is TRBJ2-6 and V is TRBV19, with D tentatively TRBD1 (5 bases). The ends were cut back, 6 bases at V and 0 bases at J, with 15 bases in the middle. Looked up from germline, CDR1 is LNHDA and CDR2 is SQIVND (reference sequence). CDR3 length equals 17 residues. The CDR3: CASRRQTANSGANVLTF. DNA of the CDR3: TGTGCCAGTAGGCGACAGACAGCAAACTCTGGGGCCAACGTCCTGACTTTC.

The V gene is TRBV6-5, the J gene TRBJ1-6; D gene ambiguous. Germline CDR1 MNHEY, CDR2 SVGAGI. The CDR3 is 14 amino acids. Trimming cost V 3 bases and J 9 bases, with 12 bases left between them. CDR3 region: CASSYTATGSPLHF. The DNA for the CDR3 is TGTGCCAGCAGTTATACCGCGACGGGTTCACCCCTCCACTTT.

V usage is TRBV7-8 and J usage is TRBJ1-2; D is uncertain. CDR1 and CDR2 from the germline V gene are SGHVS and FQNEAQ. With 5 bases removed from V and 1 base from J, the gap between germline ends came to 8 bases. CDR3 length: 13 residues. CDR3 sequence reads: CASSQQLNYGYTF. Here the CDR3 DNA reads TGTGCCAGCAGCCAACAGCTTAACTATGGCTACACCTTC.

J is TRBJ1-2 and V is TRBV23-1; D may be TRBD1 (5 bases). TRBV23-1 falls under the ORF class, with uncertain function. Trimming removed 0 bases at V and 7 bases at J, with 12 bases between. The CDR3 covers 14 residues. The CDR3: CASSQSYRLSGYTF. DNA for the CDR3: TGCGCCAGCAGTCAATCGTACAGGCTTAGTGGCTACACCTTC.

J is TRBJ2-7 and V is TRBV5-6; 7 bases fit TRBD1. Unmatched junction bases numbered 7, after V lost 4 bases and J lost 3 bases. The CDR3 has 14 amino acids. Germline loops: CDR1 SGHDT, CDR2 YYEEEE. The CDR3 spells CASSPRDSDYEQYF. CDR3 DNA: TGTGCCAGCAGCCCCCGGGACAGCGACTACGAGCAGTACTTC.

This chain uses TRBV28 with TRBJ2-5; 7 nucleotides line up with TRBD1. The ends lost 3 bases at V and 4 bases at J; junction bases unmatched: 8. This CDR3 has 15 amino acids. Germline CDR1 MDHEN, CDR2 SYDVKM. CDR3 sequence (DNA): TGTGCCAGCAGTTTCAACAGGGGCGGCTCAGAGACCCAGTACTTC. Its protein product is CASSFNRGGSETQYF.

The J gene is TRBJ2-1, the V gene TRBV2, with D possibly matching TRBD2 (6 bases). V lost 6 bases and J 8 bases, leaving 8 bases between the germline ends. CDR1 SNHLY and CDR2 FYNNEI come from the germline V gene. There are 11 residues in the CDR3. In DNA form, the CDR3 reads TGTGCCAGCAGGGGACTCGATGAGCAGTTCTTC. Its protein product is CASRGLDEQFF.

The chain combines TRBV4-1 with TRBJ1-2, with 7 bases fitting TRBD1. J gave up 4 bases and V 4 bases, and 6 bases lay outside the gene matches. CDR1 and CDR2 from the germline V gene are MGHRA and YSYEKL. This CDR3 region has 14 residues. In DNA form, the CDR3 reads TGCGCCAGCAGCCTCCTACAGGGGAGCTATGGCTACACCTTC. Its translation is CASSLLQGSYGYTF.

The CDR3 bases are TGTGCCAGCAGTCTCTGGACAGGGGAGAATAATTCACCCCTCCACTTT. Its translation: CASSLWTGENNSPLHF. The chain uses TRBV27 and TRBJ1-6; 9 bases map to TRBD1. V trimming: 5 bases; J trimming: 5 bases; junction bases outside the gene matches: 7. CDR1 MNHEY and CDR2 SMNVEV come from the germline V gene (reference sequence). The CDR3 runs to 16 residues.

The chain uses TRBV6-5 and TRBJ1-1, with 8 positions matching TRBD1. The CDR3 spans 14 residues. Germline CDR1 MNHEY, CDR2 SVGAGI. Trimming took 7 bases from V and 5 from J; bases not matched to a gene: 9. CDR3 region: CASTYAGGWTEAFF. CDR3 sequence (DNA): TGTGCCAGCACCTACGCAGGGGGCTGGACTGAAGCTTTCTTT.

V gene TRBV5-1 combines with J gene TRBJ1-2; a possible D gene is TRBD1 (6 bases). Trimming removed 0 bases at V and 5 bases at J, with 11 bases between. The CDR3 extends over 14 amino acids. Germline assignment: CDR1 SGHRS and CDR2 YFSETQ. CDR3 protein: CASSLAGRGYGYTF. CDR3 coding DNA: TGCGCCAGCAGCTTGGCAGGGAGGGGGTATGGCTACACCTTC. Based on the CDR3 plus reference TRBV5-1 and TRBJ1-2, the full variable domain is KAGVTQTPRYLIKTRGQQVTLSCSPISGHRSVSWYQQTPGQGLQFLFEYFSETQRNKGNFPGRFSGRQFSNSRSEMNVSTLELGDSALYLCASSLAGRGYGYTFGSGTRLTVV.

A single count supports this clone. The rearrangement uses TRBV11-2 and TRBJ1-1; D remains unclear. Germline V gene data show CDR1 as SGHAT and CDR2 as FQNNGV. CDR3 size: 13 residues. Trimming left V 6 bases short and J 5 bases short, with 13 bases between. The CDR3 sequence is CASRLTPLTEAFF. In nucleotides, the CDR3 is TGTGCCAGCAGGTTGACACCATTAACTGAAGCTTTCTTT.